This T cell receptor beta chain is drawn from a study of blood T cell repertoires in COVID-19. Study at large: Sites in the United States, Italy and Spain provided acute and convalescent COVID-19 samples.

TCRdb keeps only in-frame clones here, not all; method: immunoSEQ multiplex PCR. Here the sample spans about 190,000 clones, roughly 80% being singletons. This clone was found a few times. CDR3 length: 15 residues. Losses at the gene ends were 5 bases for V and 1 base for J; bases not matched to a gene: 4. CDR1 is SGHVS and CDR2 is FNYEAQ in the germline V gene. The receptor was derived from a man aged 50 to 59 who had recovered from COVID-19. The sequenced sample was peripheral blood. V gene TRBV7-6 combines with J gene TRBJ2-7, with 11 bases identical to TRBD2. The CDR3, as DNA: TGTGCCAGCAGCCGAACTAGCGGGGGTTCCTACGAGCAGTACTTC. Translated: CASSRTSGGSYEQYF.